Shown below are 29 T cell receptor beta chains from a single sample sequenced in a study of blood T cell repertoires in COVID-19. Profiled with immunoSEQ multiplex PCR; TCRdb holds only in-frame clones, not every one. This table holds roughly 250,000 clones, under 90% found once. Sequencing was carried out using PBMCs or T cells enriched from blood (not recorded which). The receptor set was obtained from a woman aged 40 to 49 who had been exposed to COVID-19.

In this sample, this clone turned up a few times. The genes are TRBV6-2 or TRBV6-3 and TRBJ1-4; TRBD1 matches 7 bases. From germline, CDR1 is MNHEY and CDR2 SVGEGT. The V gene end was trimmed by 2 bases and the J gene end by 4 bases; junction bases not matched to a gene: 10. This CDR3 comprises 17 residues. CDR3 in DNA: TGTGCCAGCAGTTACAAGACAGGGCATCTCGGTAATGAAAAACTGTTTTTT. Translated, it gives CASSYKTGHLGNEKLFF.

The chain uses TRBV11-2 and TRBJ2-1, with D hard to call. This CDR3 contains 12 residues. The ends were cut back, 3 bases at V and 7 bases at J, with 7 bases in the middle. Germline lookup yields CDR1 SGHAT and CDR2 FQNNGV. CDR3 nucleotide sequence: TGTGCCAGCAGCTTGATGGAGAATGAGCAGTTCTTC. This codes for CASSLMENEQFF.

The chain carries TRBV7-2 and TRBJ2-5; D may be TRBD1 (5 bases). This CDR3 has 14 residues. V was clipped by 2 bases and J by 4 bases, with 11 bases between them. Germline V CDR1 and CDR2: SGHTA, FQGNSA. The CDR3 here is CASSLTAGSETQYF. The CDR3 coding sequence is TGTGCCAGCAGCTTAACGGCAGGGTCAGAGACCCAGTACTTC.

This sequence joins TRBV7-9 and TRBJ1-1; TRBD1 aligns across 11 bases. The germline V gene encodes CDR1 SEHNR and CDR2 FQNEAQ (reference sequence). The CDR3 runs 16 residues. With V trimmed by 5 bases and J by 4 bases, 9 bases remained unmatched. The CDR3 bases are TGTGCCAGCAGCCTGCCTACCGGGACAGGGGGCACTGAAGCTTTCTTT. The encoded protein is CASSLPTGTGGTEAFF.

The chain combines TRBV2 with TRBJ1-2; D is ambiguous. The V gene's germline CDR1 is SNHLY and CDR2 FYNNEI. The V end was cut by 4 bases, the J end by 6 bases, with 9 bases between. This CDR3 contains 12 residues. CDR3: CASSGSGNGYTF. The CDR3 DNA sequence: TGTGCCAGCAGTGGGTCGGGGAATGGCTACACCTTC. Full variable domain (missing parts from reference TRBV2 and TRBJ1-2): EPEVTQTPSHQVTQMGQEVILRCVPISNHLYFYWYRQILGQKVEFLVSFYNNEISEKSEIFDDQFSVERPDGSNFTLKIRSTKLEDSAMYFCASSGSGNGYTFGSGTRLTVV.

This chain links TRBV4-2 with TRBJ1-5; D is perhaps TRBD1 (5 bases). V was trimmed by 0 bases and J by 7 bases, leaving 13 bases between them. CDR3 length: 15 residues. In germline, CDR1 is LGHNA, CDR2 YNFKEQ. The CDR3 bases are TGTGCCAGCAGCCAAGATAAGGGGCGAGACCAGCCCCAGCATTTT. This sequence encodes CASSQDKGRDQPQHF.

This sequence joins TRBV5-5 and TRBJ1-3, with D perhaps TRBD1 (6 bases). Germline V gene sequence: CDR1 SGHKS, CDR2 YYEKEE (reference sequence). V lost 4 bases, J lost 0 bases, and 11 bases lay in between. The length of the CDR3 is 15 residues. CDR3 coding DNA: TGTGCCAGCAGCCGAGAACAGGGCTCTGGAAACACCATATATTTT. Translated: CASSREQGSGNTIYF.

The V call is TRBV24-1, the J call TRBJ1-2; D remains ambiguous. Germline CDR1 reads KGHDR; CDR2 reads SFDVKD. The CDR3 totals 13 residues. V was cut by 5 bases and J by 8 bases, with 14 bases left in between. The CDR3 loop reads CATSGNSVGGYTF. The CDR3 DNA is TGTGCCACCAGTGGGAATTCAGTCGGGGGCTACACCTTC.

This chain uses TRBV9 with TRBJ2-1, with D perhaps matching TRBD1 (5 bases). Germline CDR1 SGDLS, CDR2 YYNGEE. Trimming removed 4 bases at V and 5 bases at J, with 16 bases between. The length of the CDR3 is 15 residues. CDR3 nucleotide sequence: TGTGCCAGCAGCCCACAGCCGACAGAGAACAATGAGCAGTTCTTC. Its translation is CASSPQPTENNEQFF.

The V call is TRBV5-6, the J call TRBJ1-2; D unresolved. Trimming stripped 3 bases from V and 1 base from J, with 22 bases between. This CDR3 spans 18 amino acids. CDR1 SGHDT and CDR2 YYEEEE come from the germline V gene. The CDR3 spells CASSYFGIQFSINYGYTF. The CDR3 coding sequence is TGTGCCAGCAGCTATTTCGGTATTCAATTTTCGATTAACTATGGCTACACCTTC.

The V call is TRBV5-1, the J call TRBJ2-3; D unclear. CDR3 length: 14 amino acids. The germline V and J ends were trimmed by 1 base and 1 base, with 7 bases remaining between them. Germline CDR1 and CDR2: SGHRS and YFSETQ. In DNA, the CDR3 is TGCGCCAGCAGCTTGTACGGTGGCACAGATACGCAGTATTTT. Translated: CASSLYGGTDTQYF. Full variable domain (missing parts from reference TRBV5-1 and TRBJ2-3): KAGVTQTPRYLIKTRGQQVTLSCSPISGHRSVSWYQQTPGQGLQFLFEYFSETQRNKGNFPGRFSGRQFSNSRSEMNVSTLELGDSALYLCASSLYGGTDTQYFGPGTRLTVL.

This sequence joins TRBV28 and TRBJ2-3; D gene unclear. This CDR3 spans 15 amino acids. Germline CDR1 and CDR2: MDHEN and SYDVKM. V was shortened by 5 bases and J by 2 bases, with 14 bases between the two germline ends. The DNA of the CDR3 is TGTGCCAGCAGTCTACTAAGACGGAACACAGATACGCAGTATTTT. Encoded protein: CASSLLRRNTDTQYF.

The rearrangement links TRBV10-1 to TRBJ2-1; tentatively, D is TRBD2 (7 bases). V lost 10 bases and J lost 5, with 15 bases in between. The CDR3 covers 13 residues. Germline V gene lookup returns CDR1 WNHNN and CDR2 SYGVQD (reference sequence). The chain's CDR3 is CAIPNGGHNEQFF. In DNA form, the CDR3 reads TGCGCCATTCCTAACGGGGGGCACAATGAGCAGTTCTTC.

The CDR3 is CASSFSGGSEEQYF. CDR3 sequence (DNA): TGCGCCAGCAGCTTCAGCGGGGGTTCGGAAGAGCAGTACTTC. The chain links TRBV5-1 to TRBJ2-7; 8 nucleotides line up with TRBD2. The CDR3 has 14 amino acids. From germline, CDR1 is SGHRS and CDR2 YFSETQ. The V segment lost 2 bases and the J segment 7 bases; nucleotides outside the gene matches: 8.

The chain couples TRBV28 to TRBJ1-2; D gene ambiguous. The germline V gene has CDR1 MDHEN and CDR2 SYDVKM. The CDR3 has 13 amino acids. V lost 5 bases, J lost 6 bases, and 13 bases lay in between. CDR3 nucleotides: TGTGCCAGCAGTGGAGGGCATGCGGATGGCTACACCTTC. Translation gives CASSGGHADGYTF.

This clone was found a few times. CDR3 DNA: TGTGCCAGCAGCGGGGGGGCGGGCGGCAGCAACTATGGCTACACCTTC. This sequence encodes CASSGGAGGSNYGYTF. V gene TRBV5-4 combines with J gene TRBJ1-2; perhaps TRBD1 as D (6 bases). Per the germline V gene, CDR1 is SGHNT and CDR2 is YYREEE (reference sequence). V lost 4 bases and J lost 2, with 18 bases in between. The CDR3 sequence is 16 residues long.

The sample holds many counts of this clone. V is TRBV7-2 and J is TRBJ1-2, with 8 bases identical to TRBD1. The CDR3 is made up of 18 amino acids. V lost 3 bases to trimming and J lost 7 bases; unmatched junction nucleotides: 19. Germline V gene sequence: CDR1 SGHTA, CDR2 FQGNSA. The CDR3 region is CASSFTHRTGKEASGYTF. CDR3 in DNA: TGTGCCAGCAGCTTTACTCACCGGACAGGGAAGGAAGCTTCTGGCTACACCTTC.

V and J are TRBV19 and TRBJ1-1; D call uncertain. The CDR3 loop spans 12 amino acids. Per the germline V gene, CDR1 is LNHDA and CDR2 is SQIVND (reference sequence). Trimming took 3 bases from V and 4 from J, leaving 6 bases between them. CDR3 bases: TGTGCCAGTAGTATTACCGGCACTGAAGCTTTCTTT. This encodes CASSITGTEAFF.

The rearrangement links TRBV7-3 to TRBJ2-1; TRBD1 aligns across 10 bases. Germline CDR1 is SGHTA and CDR2 is FQGTGA. Trimming took 5 bases from V and 9 from J; bases not matched to a gene: 10. This CDR3 region has 15 residues. The CDR3 DNA reads TGTGCCAGCAGCCCACCGGGACAGGGGAAGGGTGAGCAGTTCTTC. Amino acids: CASSPPGQGKGEQFF.

This chain uses TRBV3-1 (or the pseudogene TRBV3-2) with TRBJ2-5; 10 nucleotides line up with TRBD2. The germline V gene has CDR1 LGHDT and CDR2 YNNKEL (reference sequence). The trim removed 1 base at V and 4 bases at J, leaving 6 bases unmatched. The CDR3 spans 16 residues. The CDR3 loop is CASSQVSGGAPETQYF. The CDR3 DNA reads as TGTGCCAGCAGCCAAGTAAGCGGGGGGGCCCCAGAGACCCAGTACTTC.

As DNA, the CDR3 is TGTGCCAGCAGTGAAGTAGGGGCGCTCACCGGGGAGCTGTTTTTT. This sequence encodes CASSEVGALTGELFF. The genes are TRBV2 and TRBJ2-2; the D gene is possibly TRBD1 (5 bases). CDR1 and CDR2 from the germline V gene are SNHLY and FYNNEI. The CDR3 totals 15 residues. Trimming took off 1 base at V and 4 bases at J, with 10 bases between the two ends.

V gene TRBV7-2 combines with J gene TRBJ2-3; 8 bases align to TRBD2. Trimming removed 2 bases from V and 1 base from J; junction bases left unmatched: 5. This CDR3 spans 16 amino acids. Germline CDR1 SGHTA, CDR2 FQGNSA. CDR3 loop: CASSLTPSGRTDTQYF. CDR3 nucleotide sequence: TGTGCCAGCAGCTTAACGCCTAGCGGGCGCACAGATACGCAGTATTTT.

The chain recombines TRBV18 with TRBJ2-3; D not resolved. Trimming took off 2 bases at V and 6 bases at J, with 12 bases between the two ends. The CDR3 is 14 amino acids. From germline, CDR1 is KGHSH and CDR2 LQKENI. CDR3 amino acids: CASSPYAVRDTQYF. The CDR3 DNA reads as TGTGCCAGCTCACCATATGCGGTTAGGGATACGCAGTATTTT. The variable domain in full, with the rest retrieved from reference TRBV18 and TRBJ2-3, is NAGVMQNPRHLVRRRGQEARLRCSPMKGHSHVYWYRQLPEEGLKFMVYLQKENIIDESGMPKERFSAEFPKEGPSILRIQQVVRGDSAAYFCASSPYAVRDTQYFGPGTRLTVL.

V is TRBV3-1 (or the pseudogene TRBV3-2) and J is TRBJ1-2; D may be TRBD1 (6 bases). In germline, CDR1 is LGHDT, CDR2 YNNKEL (reference sequence). The CDR3 is 15 residues long. Trimming stripped 0 bases from V and 7 bases from J, with 15 bases between. The CDR3: CASSQDQDRMVGYTF. As DNA, the CDR3 is TGTGCCAGCAGCCAAGATCAGGACAGAATGGTTGGCTACACCTTC.

This chain links TRBV19 with TRBJ1-1; 10 nucleotides align to TRBD1. V lost 5 bases to trimming and J lost 3 bases; unmatched junction nucleotides: 3. Germline V lookup: CDR1 LNHDA, CDR2 SQIVND (reference sequence). The length of the CDR3 is 14 residues. CDR3 amino acids: CASSLGQGDTEAFF. The CDR3 DNA reads as TGTGCCAGTAGTCTCGGACAGGGGGACACTGAAGCTTTCTTT. Full variable domain (rest looked up from reference TRBV19 and TRBJ1-1): DGGITQSPKYLFRKEGQNVTLSCEQNLNHDAMYWYRQDPGQGLRLIYYSQIVNDFQKGDIAEGYSVSREKKESFPLTVTSAQKNPTAFYLCASSLGQGDTEAFFGQGTRLTVV.

The chain carries TRBV28 and TRBJ1-1; D call uncertain. The CDR3 extends over 13 amino acids. V dropped 5 bases and J dropped 5 bases, with 12 bases sitting between them. CDR1 and CDR2 from the germline V gene are MDHEN and SYDVKM. The CDR3 is CASSPQALTEAFF. The CDR3 DNA reads as TGTGCCAGCAGTCCCCAGGCGCTTACTGAAGCTTTCTTT. The variable domain in full, completed from reference TRBV28 and TRBJ1-1, reads DVKVTQSSRYLVKRTGEKVFLECVQDMDHENMFWYRQDPGLGLRLIYFSYDVKMKEKGDIPEGYSVSREKKERFSLILESASTNQTSMYLCASSPQALTEAFFGQGTRLTVV.

The chain combines TRBV11-2 with TRBJ2-1; the D is unclear. Germline V CDR1 and CDR2: SGHAT, FQNNGV. The CDR3 contains 14 residues. Trimming took 0 bases from V and 6 from J, leaving 9 bases between them. The CDR3 nucleotides are TGTGCCAGCAGCTTAGATCAGGTTACCAATGAGCAGTTCTTC. It yields the protein CASSLDQVTNEQFF.

There are many counts of this clone. The rearrangement joins TRBV11-1 to TRBJ1-1; D unresolved. V shed 4 bases and J shed 4 bases, with 7 bases lying between them. Germline CDR1 and CDR2: SGHAT and FQDESV (reference sequence). CDR3 length equals 12 residues. In DNA, the CDR3 is TGTGCCAGCAGCTCCGCCGGCACTGAAGCTTTCTTT. Residues: CASSSAGTEAFF.

V usage is TRBV9 and J usage is TRBJ2-2; possible D gene TRBD1, 5 bases. The CDR3 has 13 residues. Germline values: CDR1 SGDLS, CDR2 YYNGEE. V was trimmed by 2 bases and J by 3 bases, leaving 5 bases between them. The DNA of the CDR3 is TGTGCCAGCAGCGTGGGGCACACCGGGGAGCTGTTTTTT. It codes for CASSVGHTGELFF. The full variable domain, with the rest looked up from reference TRBV9 and TRBJ2-2, is DSGVTQTPKHLITATGQRVTLRCSPRSGDLSVYWYQQSLDQGLQFLIQYYNGEERAKGNILERFSAQQFPDLHSELNLSSLELGDSALYFCASSVGHTGELFFGEGSRLTVL.